This record looks at one TCR beta chain sequence and its context. CDR3 length: 16 amino acids. CDR1 SGHRS and CDR2 YFSETQ come from the germline V gene. V lost 0 bases to trimming and J lost 3 bases; unmatched junction nucleotides: 3. Through a sample-barcoded 5' primer and a J-beta primer mix, a second PCR was run for roughly 7 to 11 cycles. The study obtained at least 2.5 million CDR3-containing paired-end reads from every sample. TCRdb reanalysed the 5' RACE reads using MiXCR and keeps one entry per CDR3 protein. The repertoire consists of 1.2 million to 1.5 million distinct CDR3 sequences, with approximately 38% occurring once and the leading ten covering less than 8%. This specimen comes from a study of blood T cells in healthy people across ages.

The TCR sequence derives from a woman between 18 and 29 years old in good health. Sequencing used blood. The V and J genes are TRBV5-1 and TRBJ1-5; 10 bases line up with TRBD1. The chain's CDR3 is CASSLGTGGFNQPQHF. CDR3 nucleotides: TGCGCCAGCAGCTTGGGGACAGGGGGATTCAATCAGCCCCAGCATTTT.